Sequencing of this T cell receptor beta chain was carried out in a study of cytomegalovirus exposure and HLA in healthy donors. In the PCR, 60 Vbeta and 13 Jbeta primers were used. TCRdb's table, derived via immunoSEQ multiplex PCR, lists solely in-frame clones and lacks some. This sample yields 120,000 to 150,000 clones, of which 64% are seen a single time; about 2.9% belongs to the top ten. Study outcomes and limitations: The only immune exposure information that was available was CMV serostatus. Cytomegalovirus status was reportedly diagnosed by the classifier with high sensitivity and specificity.

To note about this clone: The antigen is unknown.

Donors counted as nominally healthy when sampled, yet unrecorded immune exposures were likely. Germline V gene data show CDR1 as SGHRS and CDR2 as YFSETQ. The V and J ends lost 3 bases and 0 bases respectively, with 13 bases between them. The length of the CDR3 is 16 residues. This chain connects TRBV5-1 to TRBJ2-1; a possible D gene is TRBD2 (5 bases). The sequencing sample was made of PBMCs. The receptor's source is a woman in her twenties or thirties in good health and CMV-seropositive. In DNA, the CDR3 is TGCGCCAGCAGCTCCCCGGGGAGTTACTCCTACAATGAGCAGTTCTTC. Translated: CASSSPGSYSYNEQFF.